This T cell receptor (beta chain) stems from a study of T cell responses to AZD1222 COVID-19 vaccine. Assay used: immunoSEQ multiplex PCR; TCRdb lists only in-frame clones, some missing. The sample shows about 150,000 clones, about 93% of them seen only once. Second-dose intervals of approximately 4 or approximately 12 weeks were pooled. The sample here was peripheral blood, taken 28 days after the second AZD1222 dose. This sequence originates from an adult who received the AZD1222 COVID-19 vaccine.

The CDR3 sequence: CASSDGQGPSYEQYF. CDR3 nucleotide sequence: TGCGCCAGCAGTGATGGGCAGGGACCGTCCTACGAGCAGTACTTC. This rearrangement joins TRBV10-2 to TRBJ2-7; either TRBD1 or TRBD2 may fit D (5 bases each). The V gene's germline CDR1 is WSHSY and CDR2 SAAADI. The CDR3 is 15 amino acids. The V end was cut by 3 bases, the J end by 1 base, with 13 bases between.